Listed below are T cell receptor beta chains from one sample, sequenced in a study of T cell responses to AZD1222 COVID-19 vaccine. Measured with immunoSEQ multiplex PCR; TCRdb has only the in-frame clones, and not every one. This sample has 140,000 to 150,000 clones, with under 95% found just once. The sequences come from peripheral blood, collected 28 days after the second AZD1222 dose. These receptors were collected from an adult who received the AZD1222 COVID-19 vaccine. Each CDR3 is given with its conserved first and last residue. A D gene is named only where the DNA matches it firmly. Rows give clone size only sometimes, using once, few, many, or a class for an expanded clone.

d_call j_call clone_size v_call cdr3_nt cdr3_aa
- TRBJ1-1 - TRBV19 TGTGCCAGTAGTATCCACGTCGGACAAACTGAAGCTTTCTTT CASSIHVGQTEAFF
- TRBJ1-2 - TRBV6-5 TGTGCCAGCAGTAACAGGGTCGACTATGGCTACACCTTC CASSNRVDYGYTF
- TRBJ1-5 - TRBV13 TGTGCCAGCAGCTTGGGAGGGCGGGACAATCAGCCCCAGCATTTT CASSLGGRDNQPQHF
- TRBJ1-1 - TRBV2 TGTGCCAGCAGTGAGGTTGAGGGGGCTGAAGCTTTCTTT CASSEVEGAEAFF
- TRBJ1-2 - TRBV9 TGTGCCAGCAGCGTGGTAGGGTCGGTGGGCTACACCTTC CASSVVGSVGYTF
TRBD2 TRBJ2-3 - TRBV7-2 TGTGCCAGCAGCTTCCCCCAGCGGGGGGCCCTCACAGATACGCAGTATTTT CASSFPQRGALTDTQYF
- TRBJ2-7 - TRBV5-4 TGTGCCAGCCACGTACAGGCCCAGGACAACGAGCAGTACTTC CASHVQAQDNEQYF
- TRBJ2-7 - TRBV5-1 TGCGCCAGCAGCTTGCACAGAGGCGAGCAGTACTTC CASSLHRGEQYF
- TRBJ1-1 - TRBV5-1 TGCGCCAGCTTTCCAACAGGGAACACTGAAGCTTTCTTT CASFPTGNTEAFF
- TRBJ1-2 - TRBV19 TGTGCCAGTAGTATATGGGGAAACTATGGCTACACCTTC CASSIWGNYGYTF
- TRBJ1-1 - TRBV6-5 TGTGCCACCCTACGCACCGAGACTGAAGCTTTCTTT CATLRTETEAFF
- TRBJ2-2 - TRBV7-8 TGTGCCAGCAGCTCTGGGACGAACACCGGGGAGCTGTTTTTT CASSSGTNTGELFF
- TRBJ1-2 - TRBV3-1/TRBV3-2 TGTGCCAGCAGCCCTTCGACTCTTAATGGCTACACCTTC CASSPSTLNGYTF
- TRBJ2-5 - TRBV2 TGTGCCAGCACCGTCCGGGTGGGGTTCTTGTACCAAGAGACCCAGTACTTC CASTVRVGFLYQETQYF
- TRBJ2-5 - TRBV19 TGTGCCAGTAGTACCCCGGTCCCCTCGGGGACCCAGTACTTC CASSTPVPSGTQYF
- TRBJ1-2 - TRBV7-2 TGTGCCAGCAGCTTAGGTTTTGGGGCAGTCTATGGCTACACCTTC CASSLGFGAVYGYTF
TRBD2 TRBJ2-2 - TRBV2 TGTGCCAGCAGTTCGACTAGCAGCACCGGGGAGCTGTTTTTT CASSSTSSTGELFF
TRBD1 TRBJ1-4 - TRBV10-2 TGCGCCAGCAGTGAGATCAGGGGGACTGGTGAAAAACTGTTTTTT CASSEIRGTGEKLFF
- TRBJ2-1 - TRBV18 TGTGCCAGCTCACCACCTGCCGGGAGCGATGAGCAGTTCTTC CASSPPAGSDEQFF
- TRBJ2-5 - TRBV2 TGTGCCAGCAGCCGGGACACACAAGAGACCCAGTACTTC CASSRDTQETQYF
- TRBJ1-3 - TRBV7-2 TGTGCCAGCAGCTCCGGGTCGAGCTCTGGAAACACCATATATTTT CASSSGSSSGNTIYF
- TRBJ1-4 - TRBV19 TGTGCCAGTAGTATAGATCGGGCAGGGAGGCGTGAAAAACTGTTTTTT CASSIDRAGRREKLFF
- TRBJ1-5 - TRBV20-1 TGCAGTGCCAGTTCCCGGCAGGGGCGCGGAAGCAATCAGCCCCAGCATTTT CSASSRQGRGSNQPQHF
- TRBJ2-2 - TRBV6-4 TGTGCCAGCAGACCGGGACATAAAGACACCGGGGAGCTGTTTTTT CASRPGHKDTGELFF
- TRBJ1-2 - TRBV29-1 TGCAGCGTGGATACAGACCTTGGCTACACCTTC CSVDTDLGYTF
- TRBJ1-1 - TRBV4-2 TGTGCCAGCAGCCAAGGGCGCACTGAAGCTTTCTTT CASSQGRTEAFF
- TRBJ1-2 once TRBV6-1 TGTGCCAGCAGTGAAGGCGGCCCAAAGGGCTACACCTTC CASSEGGPKGYTF
- TRBJ1-1 few TRBV6-1 TGTGCCAGCAGTGAAGGGTGGGGCAGGGAAGCTTTCTTT CASSEGWGREAFF
- TRBJ2-7 - TRBV30 TGTGCCTGGAGTGGGGACGGGCAAGAGCAGTACTTC CAWSGDGQEQYF
- TRBJ1-1 few TRBV11-2 TGTGCCAGCAGATTGGGGCCCGGGACGGGGATGAACACTGAAGCTTTCTTT CASRLGPGTGMNTEAFF
TRBD2 TRBJ2-7 - TRBV7-7 TGTGCCAGCAGTCCAGGGCCTAGCGGCGAGCAGTACTTC CASSPGPSGEQYF
- TRBJ2-3 - TRBV5-1 TGCGCCAGCAGCTTTTGGGGGCGGGATACGCAGTATTTT CASSFWGRDTQYF
- TRBJ1-3 once TRBV5-1 TGCGCCAGCAGCTTGGACAGGGCTGGAAACACCATATATTTT CASSLDRAGNTIYF
- TRBJ1-3 - TRBV25-1 TGTGCCAGCAGTGAAGGGGGAGCTGGAAACACCATATATTTT CASSEGGAGNTIYF
- TRBJ2-7 - TRBV7-3 TGTGCCAGCAGCTTAGGGCCTCTATACGAGCAGTACTTC CASSLGPLYEQYF
TRBD1 TRBJ1-2 - TRBV10-1 TGCGCCAGCAGTGAAACAGGGGCCTATGGCTACACCTTC CASSETGAYGYTF
- TRBJ2-5 - TRBV12-3/TRBV12-4 TGTGCCAGCAGGCAAACCCAAGAGACCCAGTACTTC CASRQTQETQYF
TRBD2 TRBJ2-1 - TRBV7-6 TGTGCCAGCAGCCTAGCGGGAACTTCCTACAATGAGCAGTTCTTC CASSLAGTSYNEQFF
TRBD1 TRBJ2-3 - TRBV5-5 TGTGCCAGCAGCCTTTTAGACAGGGTTACAGATACGCAGTATTTT CASSLLDRVTDTQYF
TRBD1 TRBJ1-1 - TRBV6-5 TGTGCCAGCAGTTACTCGGGACAGTTGAACACTGAAGCTTTCTTT CASSYSGQLNTEAFF
- TRBJ2-5 - TRBV6-1 TGTGCCAGCAGTGGTTCGGAGGGGGTCCGGGGGCAAGAGACCCAGTACTTC CASSGSEGVRGQETQYF
- TRBJ1-4 - TRBV19 TGTGCCAGTAGCCGCAGGCCAACTAATGAAAAACTGTTTTTT CASSRRPTNEKLFF
- TRBJ2-7 - TRBV7-9 TGTGCCAGCAGCTTGGCAGGGAAAGGCGAGCAGTACTTC CASSLAGKGEQYF
TRBD1 TRBJ1-5 few TRBV6-5 TGTGCCAGCAGTTGGGACAGAGCTAATCAGCCCCAGCATTTT CASSWDRANQPQHF
- TRBJ1-2 - TRBV6-5 TGTGCCAGCAGTCCCGTTGGGTGGACCTATGGCTACACCTTC CASSPVGWTYGYTF
TRBD2 TRBJ2-3 - TRBV7-3 TGTGCCAGCAGCTTAACAGGTCCGGGAGGGGGCACAGATACGCAGTATTTT CASSLTGPGGGTDTQYF
- TRBJ2-1 - TRBV18 TGTGCCAGCTCCCTAAATAATGAGCAGTTCTTC CASSLNNEQFF
- TRBJ1-1 - TRBV9 TGTGCCAGCAGCGTAGTCCTGAACACTGAAGCTTTCTTT CASSVVLNTEAFF